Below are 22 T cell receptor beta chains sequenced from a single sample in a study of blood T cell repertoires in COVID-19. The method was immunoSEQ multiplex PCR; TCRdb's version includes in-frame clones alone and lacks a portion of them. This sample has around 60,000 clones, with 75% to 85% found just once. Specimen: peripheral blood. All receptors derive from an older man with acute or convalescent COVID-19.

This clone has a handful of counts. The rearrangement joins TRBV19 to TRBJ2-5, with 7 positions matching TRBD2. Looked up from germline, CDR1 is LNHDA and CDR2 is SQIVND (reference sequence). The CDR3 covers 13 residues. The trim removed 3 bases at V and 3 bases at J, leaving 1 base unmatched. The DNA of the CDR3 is TGTGCCAGTAGTATCCGGGAGGAAGAGACCCAGTACTTC. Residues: CASSIREEETQYF.

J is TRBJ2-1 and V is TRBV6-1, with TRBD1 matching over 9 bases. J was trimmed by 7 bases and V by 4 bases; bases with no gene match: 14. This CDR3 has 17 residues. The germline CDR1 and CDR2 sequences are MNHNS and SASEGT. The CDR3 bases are TGTGCCAGCAGTGCCTTCACCGGGACAGGGAAGAGGAATGAGCAGTTCTTC. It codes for CASSAFTGTGKRNEQFF.

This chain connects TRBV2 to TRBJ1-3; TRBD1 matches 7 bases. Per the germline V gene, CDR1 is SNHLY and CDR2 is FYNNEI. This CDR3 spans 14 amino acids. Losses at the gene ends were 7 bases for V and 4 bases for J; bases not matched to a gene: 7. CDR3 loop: CASNRQGRGNTIYF. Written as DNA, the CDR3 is TGTGCCAGCAACCGACAGGGCAGGGGAAACACCATATATTTT.

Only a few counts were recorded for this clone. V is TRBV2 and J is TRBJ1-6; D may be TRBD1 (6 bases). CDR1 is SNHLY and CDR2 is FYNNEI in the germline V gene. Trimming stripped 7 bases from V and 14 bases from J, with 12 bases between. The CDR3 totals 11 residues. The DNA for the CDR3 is TGTGCCAGCAACACGGACAGCTCCCTCCACTTT. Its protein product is CASNTDSSLHF.

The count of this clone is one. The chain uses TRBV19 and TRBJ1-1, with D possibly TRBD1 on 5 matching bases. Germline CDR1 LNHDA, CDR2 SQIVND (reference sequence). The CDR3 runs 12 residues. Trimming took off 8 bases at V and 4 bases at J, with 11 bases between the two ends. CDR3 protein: CASQAGGTEAFF. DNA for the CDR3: TGTGCCAGTCAGGCGGGGGGCACTGAAGCTTTCTTT.

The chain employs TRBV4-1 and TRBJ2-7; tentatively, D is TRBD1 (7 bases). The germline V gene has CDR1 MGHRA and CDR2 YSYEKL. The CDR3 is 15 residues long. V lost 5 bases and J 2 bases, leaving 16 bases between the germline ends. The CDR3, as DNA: TGCGCCAGCAGCGCCAGACAGGGAGGAACCTACGAGCAGTACTTC. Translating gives CASSARQGGTYEQYF.

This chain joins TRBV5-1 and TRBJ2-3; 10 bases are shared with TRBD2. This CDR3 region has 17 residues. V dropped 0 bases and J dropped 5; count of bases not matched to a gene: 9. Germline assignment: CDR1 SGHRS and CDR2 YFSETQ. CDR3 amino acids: CASSLVVSGGLGDTQYF. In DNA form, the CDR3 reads TGCGCCAGCAGCTTGGTAGTTAGCGGGGGGCTTGGAGATACGCAGTATTTT.

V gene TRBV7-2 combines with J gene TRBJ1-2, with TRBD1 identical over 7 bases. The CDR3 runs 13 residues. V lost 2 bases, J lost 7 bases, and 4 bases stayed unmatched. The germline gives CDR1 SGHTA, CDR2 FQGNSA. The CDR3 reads CASSLRAGGGYTF. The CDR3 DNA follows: TGTGCCAGCAGCTTAAGGGCAGGGGGTGGCTACACCTTC.

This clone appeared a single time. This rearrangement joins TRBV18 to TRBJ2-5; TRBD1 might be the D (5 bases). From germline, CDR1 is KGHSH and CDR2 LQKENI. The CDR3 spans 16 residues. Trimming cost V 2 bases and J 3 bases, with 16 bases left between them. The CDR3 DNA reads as TGTGCCAGCTCACCAAATGCTCGACAGATTAAAGAGACCCAGTACTTC. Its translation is CASSPNARQIKETQYF.

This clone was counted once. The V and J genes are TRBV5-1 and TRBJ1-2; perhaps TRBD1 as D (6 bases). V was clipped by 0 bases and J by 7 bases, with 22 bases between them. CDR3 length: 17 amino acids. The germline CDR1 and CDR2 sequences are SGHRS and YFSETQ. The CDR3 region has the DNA TGCGCCAGCAGCTTGGCCTTCCCTAGTGGGGGCTTGTCTGGCTACACCTTC. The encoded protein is CASSLAFPSGGLSGYTF. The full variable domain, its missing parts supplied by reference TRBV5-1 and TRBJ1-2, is KAGVTQTPRYLIKTRGQQVTLSCSPISGHRSVSWYQQTPGQGLQFLFEYFSETQRNKGNFPGRFSGRQFSNSRSEMNVSTLELGDSALYLCASSLAFPSGGLSGYTFGSGTRLTVV.

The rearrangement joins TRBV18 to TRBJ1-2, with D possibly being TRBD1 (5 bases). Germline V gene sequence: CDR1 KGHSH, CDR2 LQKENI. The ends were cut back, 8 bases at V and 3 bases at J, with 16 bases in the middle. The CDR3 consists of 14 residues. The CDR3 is CASTMTDTYYGYTF. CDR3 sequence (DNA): TGTGCCAGCACAATGACAGACACTTACTATGGCTACACCTTC.

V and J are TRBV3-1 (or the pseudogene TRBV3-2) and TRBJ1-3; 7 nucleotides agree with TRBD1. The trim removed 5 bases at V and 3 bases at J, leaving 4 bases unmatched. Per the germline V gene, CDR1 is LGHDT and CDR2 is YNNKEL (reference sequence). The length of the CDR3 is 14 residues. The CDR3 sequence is CASSKGAGGNTIYF. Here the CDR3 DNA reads TGTGCCAGCAGCAAGGGGGCGGGTGGAAACACCATATATTTT.

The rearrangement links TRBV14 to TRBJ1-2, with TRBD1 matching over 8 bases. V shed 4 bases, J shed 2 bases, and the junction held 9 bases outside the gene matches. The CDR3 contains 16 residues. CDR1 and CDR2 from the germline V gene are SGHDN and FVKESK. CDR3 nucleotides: TGTGCCAGCAGCCCGCTGACAGGGGAGCCAAACTATGGCTACACCTTC. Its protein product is CASSPLTGEPNYGYTF.

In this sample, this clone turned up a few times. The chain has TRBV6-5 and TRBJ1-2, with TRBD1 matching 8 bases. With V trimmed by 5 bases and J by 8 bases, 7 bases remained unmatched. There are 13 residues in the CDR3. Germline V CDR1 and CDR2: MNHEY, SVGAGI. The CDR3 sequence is CASSNQGAVGYTF. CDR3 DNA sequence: TGTGCCAGCAGTAACCAGGGGGCGGTGGGCTACACCTTC.

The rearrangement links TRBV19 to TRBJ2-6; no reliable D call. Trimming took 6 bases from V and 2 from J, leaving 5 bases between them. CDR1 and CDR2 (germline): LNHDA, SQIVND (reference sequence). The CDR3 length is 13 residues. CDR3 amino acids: CASRAPGANVLTF. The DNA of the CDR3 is TGTGCCAGTAGGGCTCCTGGGGCCAACGTCCTGACTTTC.

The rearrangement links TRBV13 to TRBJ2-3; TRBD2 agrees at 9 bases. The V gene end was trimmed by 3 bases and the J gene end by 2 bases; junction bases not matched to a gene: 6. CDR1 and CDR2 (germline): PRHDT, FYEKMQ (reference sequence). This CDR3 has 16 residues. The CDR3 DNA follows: TGTGCCAGCAGCTTCCGACTAGCGGTATACACAGATACGCAGTATTTT. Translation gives CASSFRLAVYTDTQYF.

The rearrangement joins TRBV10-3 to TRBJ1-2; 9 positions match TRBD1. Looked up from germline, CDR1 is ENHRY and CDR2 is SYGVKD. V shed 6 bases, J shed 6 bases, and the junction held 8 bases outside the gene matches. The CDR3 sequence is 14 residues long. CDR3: CAIRSTGGSNGYTF. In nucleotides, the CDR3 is TGTGCCATCAGGTCGACAGGGGGAAGTAATGGCTACACCTTC.

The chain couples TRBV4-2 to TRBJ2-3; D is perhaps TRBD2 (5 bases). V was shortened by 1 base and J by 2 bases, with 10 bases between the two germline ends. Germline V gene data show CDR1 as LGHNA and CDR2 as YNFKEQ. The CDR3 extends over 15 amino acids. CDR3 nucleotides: TGTGCCAGCAGCCAAGGTCGGACTCTCACAGATACGCAGTATTTT. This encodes CASSQGRTLTDTQYF.

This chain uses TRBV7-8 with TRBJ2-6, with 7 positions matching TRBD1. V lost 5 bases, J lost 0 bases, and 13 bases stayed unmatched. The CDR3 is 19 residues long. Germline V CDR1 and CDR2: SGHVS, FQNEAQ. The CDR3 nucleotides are TGTGCCAGCAGCCACGTAGGGGGCCCATTTTCCTCTGGGGCCAACGTCCTGACTTTC. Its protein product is CASSHVGGPFSSGANVLTF.

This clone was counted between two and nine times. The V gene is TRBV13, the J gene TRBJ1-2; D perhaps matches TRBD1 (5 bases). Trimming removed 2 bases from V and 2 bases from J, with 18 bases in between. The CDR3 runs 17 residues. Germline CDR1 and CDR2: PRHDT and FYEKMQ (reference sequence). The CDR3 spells CASSLWGGTASNYGYTF. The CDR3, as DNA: TGTGCCAGCAGCTTATGGGGCGGGACGGCTTCCAACTATGGCTACACCTTC.

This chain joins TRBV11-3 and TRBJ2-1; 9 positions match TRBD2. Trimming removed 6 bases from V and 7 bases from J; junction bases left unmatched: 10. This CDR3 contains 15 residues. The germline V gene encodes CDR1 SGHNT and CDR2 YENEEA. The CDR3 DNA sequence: TGTGCCAGCAGGGCTGGGGGACTAGCAGGGAATGAGCAGTTCTTC. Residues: CASRAGGLAGNEQFF.

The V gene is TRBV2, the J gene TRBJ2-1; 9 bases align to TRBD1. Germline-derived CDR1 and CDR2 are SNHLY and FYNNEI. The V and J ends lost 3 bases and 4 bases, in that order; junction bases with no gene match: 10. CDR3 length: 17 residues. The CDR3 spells CASSDYRGQGLYNEQFF. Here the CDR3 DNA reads TGTGCCAGCAGTGATTACCGGGGACAGGGATTATACAATGAGCAGTTCTTC.